The clone carrying this T cell receptor (beta chain) has a handful of counts. This sample stems from a study of blood T cell repertoires in COVID-19. Overall study: Both acute and convalescent COVID-19 samples were obtained from the United States, Italy and Spain.

CDR1 is MNHEY, CDR2 SMNVEV, per germline (reference sequence). CDR3 size: 14 residues. Trimming took 3 bases from V and 3 from J; bases not matched to a gene: 4. Data came from immunoSEQ multiplex PCR; TCRdb stores just in-frame clones and leaves some out. Of hundreds of thousands of clones listed, about 85% are singletons. Sequencing used peripheral blood. The rearrangement joins TRBV27 to TRBJ2-7, with 8 bases that match TRBD2. The receptor's source is a woman of 80 years or more with active or convalescent COVID-19. The DNA of the CDR3 is TGTGCCAGCAGTTTCACTAGCGGATTCTACGAGCAGTACTTC. This encodes CASSFTSGFYEQYF.